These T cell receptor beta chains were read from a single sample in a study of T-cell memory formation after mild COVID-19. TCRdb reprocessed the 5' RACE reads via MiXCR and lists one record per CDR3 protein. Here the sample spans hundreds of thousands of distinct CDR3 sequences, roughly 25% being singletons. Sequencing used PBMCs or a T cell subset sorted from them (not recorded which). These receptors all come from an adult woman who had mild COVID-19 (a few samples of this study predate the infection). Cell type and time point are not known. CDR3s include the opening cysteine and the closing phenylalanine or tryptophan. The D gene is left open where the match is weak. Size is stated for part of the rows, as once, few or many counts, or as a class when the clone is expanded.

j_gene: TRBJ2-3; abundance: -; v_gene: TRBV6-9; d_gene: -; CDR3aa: CAGPTRSTSTDTQYF; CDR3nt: TGTGCCGGTCCAACGAGGAGTACTAGCACAGATACGCAGTATTTT
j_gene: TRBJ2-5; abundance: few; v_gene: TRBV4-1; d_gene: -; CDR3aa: CASSQGGPRGKETQYF; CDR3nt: TGCGCCAGCAGCCAAGGGGGGCCTCGAGGAAAAGAGACCCAGTACTTC
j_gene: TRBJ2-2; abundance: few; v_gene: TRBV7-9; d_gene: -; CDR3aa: CATKKNGSYANTGELFF; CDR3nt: TGTGCCACCAAAAAGAACGGGTCTTACGCGAACACCGGGGAGCTGTTTTTT
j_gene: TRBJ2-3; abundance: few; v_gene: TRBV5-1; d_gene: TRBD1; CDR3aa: CASSQGTGSTDTQYF; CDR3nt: TGCGCCAGCAGCCAAGGGACAGGGAGCACAGATACGCAGTATTTT
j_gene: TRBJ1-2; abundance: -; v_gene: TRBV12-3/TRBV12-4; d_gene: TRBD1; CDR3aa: CASRLQGARGYTF; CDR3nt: TGTGCCAGCAGGCTACAGGGGGCACGGGGCTACACCTTC
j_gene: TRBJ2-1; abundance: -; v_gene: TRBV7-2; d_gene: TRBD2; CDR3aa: CASSLGSAGGGIF; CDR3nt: TGTGCCAGCAGCTTAGGGTCAGCGGGAGGGGGGATCTTC
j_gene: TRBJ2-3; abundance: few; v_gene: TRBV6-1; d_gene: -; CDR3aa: CASSEAIGTPRDTQYF; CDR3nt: TGTGCCAGCAGTGAAGCTATCGGGACGCCGAGGGATACGCAGTATTTT
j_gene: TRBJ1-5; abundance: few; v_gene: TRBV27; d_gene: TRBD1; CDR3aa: CASSRGQGDVYNQPQHF; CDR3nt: TGTGCCAGCAGCCGGGGACAGGGTGACGTCTACAATCAGCCCCAGCATTTT
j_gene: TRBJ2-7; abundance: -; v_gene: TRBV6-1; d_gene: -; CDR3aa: CASSESPGWDEQYF; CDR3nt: TGTGCCAGCAGTGAATCGCCGGGATGGGACGAGCAGTACTTC
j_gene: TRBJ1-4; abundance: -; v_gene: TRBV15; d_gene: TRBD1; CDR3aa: CATSRDRGQTVNEKLFF; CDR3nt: TGTGCCACCAGCAGAGATCGGGGACAGACAGTTAATGAAAAACTGTTTTTT
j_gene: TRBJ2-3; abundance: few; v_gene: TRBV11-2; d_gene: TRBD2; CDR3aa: CASSLGASGYTDTQYF; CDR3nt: TGTGCCAGCAGCTTAGGAGCTAGCGGATACACAGATACGCAGTATTTT
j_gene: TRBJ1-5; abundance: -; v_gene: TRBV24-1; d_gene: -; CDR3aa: CATSSTSNQPQHF; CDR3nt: TGTGCCACCAGCAGCACTAGCAATCAGCCCCAGCATTTT
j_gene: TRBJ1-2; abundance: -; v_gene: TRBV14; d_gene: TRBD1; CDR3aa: CASSLGQGAGYGYTF; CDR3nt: TGTGCCAGCAGCCTAGGACAGGGGGCTGGCTATGGCTACACCTTC
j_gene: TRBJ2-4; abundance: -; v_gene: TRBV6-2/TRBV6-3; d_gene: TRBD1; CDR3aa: CATEATGLGNIQYF; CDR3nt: TGTGCCACCGAGGCGACAGGGTTGGGAAACATTCAGTACTTC
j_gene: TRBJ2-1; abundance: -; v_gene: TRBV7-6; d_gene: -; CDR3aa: CASSLDWLATGDEQFF; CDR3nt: TGTGCCAGCAGCTTAGATTGGCTAGCGACCGGGGATGAGCAGTTCTTC
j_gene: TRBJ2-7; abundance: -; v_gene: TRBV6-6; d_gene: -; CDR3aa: CASSEPARGEQYF; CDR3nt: TGTGCCAGCAGTGAGCCCGCCAGAGGCGAGCAGTACTTC
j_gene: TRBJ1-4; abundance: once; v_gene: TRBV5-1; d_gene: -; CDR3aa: CASSLVDGPKGEKLFF; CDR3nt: TGCGCCAGCAGCTTGGTAGACGGACCCAAGGGGGAAAAACTGTTTTTT
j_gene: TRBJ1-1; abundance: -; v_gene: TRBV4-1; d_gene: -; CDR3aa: CASSQERQGMANTEAFF; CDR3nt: TGCGCCAGCAGCCAAGAACGGCAGGGGATGGCGAACACTGAAGCTTTCTTT
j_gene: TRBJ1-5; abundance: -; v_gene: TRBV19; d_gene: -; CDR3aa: CASRTFNQPQHF; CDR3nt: TGTGCCAGCCGCACCTTCAATCAGCCCCAGCATTTT
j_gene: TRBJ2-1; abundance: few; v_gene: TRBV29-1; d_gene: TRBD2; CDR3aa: CSIASGAAAYNEQFF; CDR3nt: TGCAGCATTGCAAGCGGGGCGGCCGCCTACAATGAGCAGTTCTTC
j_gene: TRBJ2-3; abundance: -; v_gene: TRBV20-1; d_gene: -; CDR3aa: CSASRLDTQYF; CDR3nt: TGCAGTGCTTCCAGACTAGACACGCAGTATTTT
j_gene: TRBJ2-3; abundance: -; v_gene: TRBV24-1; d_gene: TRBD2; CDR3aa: CATSDLAGFSTDTQYF; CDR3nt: TGTGCCACCAGTGATTTAGCGGGGTTTAGCACAGATACGCAGTATTTT
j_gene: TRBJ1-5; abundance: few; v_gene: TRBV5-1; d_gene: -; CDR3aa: CASSREPTGNNQPQHF; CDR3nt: TGCGCCAGCAGCCGAGAACCGACGGGGAACAATCAGCCCCAGCATTTT
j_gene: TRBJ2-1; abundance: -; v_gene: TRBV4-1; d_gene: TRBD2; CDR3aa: CASSPLNGGADEQFF; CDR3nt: TGCGCCAGCAGCCCCCTTAACGGGGGGGCCGATGAGCAGTTCTTC
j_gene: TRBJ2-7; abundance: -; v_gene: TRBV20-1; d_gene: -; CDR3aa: CSAPVHSIHGF; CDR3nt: TGCAGTGCCCCCGTTCACAGCATTCATGGGTTC
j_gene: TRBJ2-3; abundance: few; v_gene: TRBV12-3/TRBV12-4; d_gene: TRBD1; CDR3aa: CASSFGPPAGTGADTQYF; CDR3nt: TGTGCCAGCAGTTTCGGCCCCCCCGCCGGGACAGGGGCAGATACGCAGTATTTT
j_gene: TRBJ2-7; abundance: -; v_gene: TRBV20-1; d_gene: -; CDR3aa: CSATSGGTASYEQYF; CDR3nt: TGCAGTGCTACCTCCGGGGGGACAGCGTCCTACGAGCAGTACTTC
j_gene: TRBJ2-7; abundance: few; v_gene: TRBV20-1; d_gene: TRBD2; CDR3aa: CSARAQTGLAYEQYF; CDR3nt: TGCAGTGCTAGAGCACAAACCGGACTAGCCTACGAGCAGTACTTC
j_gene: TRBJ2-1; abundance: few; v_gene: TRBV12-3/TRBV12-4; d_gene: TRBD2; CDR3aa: CASSFTSGNNEQFF; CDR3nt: TGTGCCAGCAGTTTTACTAGCGGAAACAATGAGCAGTTCTTC
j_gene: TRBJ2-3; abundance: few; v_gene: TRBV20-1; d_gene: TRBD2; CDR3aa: CSAQGLAAGTDTQYF; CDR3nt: TGCAGTGCCCAGGGACTAGCGGCTGGCACAGATACGCAGTATTTT
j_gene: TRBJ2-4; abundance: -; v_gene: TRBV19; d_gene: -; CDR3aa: CASSILGSGGAKNIQYF; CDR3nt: TGTGCCAGTAGTATACTGGGATCGGGGGGCGCCAAAAACATTCAGTACTTC
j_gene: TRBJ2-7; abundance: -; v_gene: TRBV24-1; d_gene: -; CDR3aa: CATSGPSYEQYF; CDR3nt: TGTGCCACCAGTGGACCTTCCTACGAGCAGTACTTC
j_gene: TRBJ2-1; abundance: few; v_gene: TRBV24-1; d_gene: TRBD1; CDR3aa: CATSDQPPGQGSYNEQFF; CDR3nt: TGTGCCACCAGTGATCAGCCTCCGGGACAGGGGTCCTACAATGAGCAGTTCTTC